This TCR beta chain was recorded in a study of control samples from healthy donors and cancer patients. Sequencing used immunoSEQ multiplex PCR; TCRdb keeps in-frame clones, though not all of them. In the table there are around 80,000 clones, 89% of which are singletons. Trimming shortened V by 5 bases and J by 2 bases, and 10 bases separated the two germline ends. CDR1 is MDHEN, CDR2 SYDVKM, per germline. The CDR3 consists of 15 residues. The V call is TRBV28, the J call TRBJ2-6; D is undetermined. The receptor was isolated from a man between 45 and 60 years old in good health. Sample: blood. Here the CDR3 reads CASSGIGTGANVLTF. CDR3 in DNA: TGTGCCAGCAGTGGGATAGGCACTGGGGCCAACGTCCTGACTTTC.